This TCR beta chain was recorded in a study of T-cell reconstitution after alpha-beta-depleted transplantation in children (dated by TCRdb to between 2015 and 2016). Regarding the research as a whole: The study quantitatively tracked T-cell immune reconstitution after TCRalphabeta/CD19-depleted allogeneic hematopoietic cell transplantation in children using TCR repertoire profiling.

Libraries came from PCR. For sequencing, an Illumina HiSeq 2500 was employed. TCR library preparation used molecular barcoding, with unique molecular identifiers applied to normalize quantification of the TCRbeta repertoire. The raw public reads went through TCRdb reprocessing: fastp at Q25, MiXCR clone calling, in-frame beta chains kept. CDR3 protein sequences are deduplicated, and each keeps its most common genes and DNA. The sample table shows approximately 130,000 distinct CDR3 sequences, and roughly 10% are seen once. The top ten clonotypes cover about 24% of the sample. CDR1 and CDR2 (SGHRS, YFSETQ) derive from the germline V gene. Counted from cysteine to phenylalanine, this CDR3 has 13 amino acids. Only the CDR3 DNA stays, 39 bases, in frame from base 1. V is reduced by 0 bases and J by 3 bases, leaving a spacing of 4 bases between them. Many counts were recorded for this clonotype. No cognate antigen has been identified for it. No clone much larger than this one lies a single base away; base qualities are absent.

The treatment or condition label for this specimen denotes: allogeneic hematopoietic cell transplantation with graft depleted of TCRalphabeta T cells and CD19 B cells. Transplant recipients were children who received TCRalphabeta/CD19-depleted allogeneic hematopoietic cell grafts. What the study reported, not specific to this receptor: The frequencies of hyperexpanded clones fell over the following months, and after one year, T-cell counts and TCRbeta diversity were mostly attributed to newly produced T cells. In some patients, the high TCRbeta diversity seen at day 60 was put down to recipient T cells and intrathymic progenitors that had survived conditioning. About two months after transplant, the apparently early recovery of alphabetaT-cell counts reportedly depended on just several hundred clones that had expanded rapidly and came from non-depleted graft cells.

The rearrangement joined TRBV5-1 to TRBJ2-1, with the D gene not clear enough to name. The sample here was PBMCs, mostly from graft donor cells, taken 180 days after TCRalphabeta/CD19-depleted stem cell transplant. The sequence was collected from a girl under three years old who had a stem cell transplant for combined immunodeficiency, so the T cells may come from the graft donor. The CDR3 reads CASSLVGYNEQFF. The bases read TGCGCCAGCAGCTTGGTTGGCTACAATGAGCAGTTCTTC.